This entry concerns a single TCR beta chain. This clone has only one observation. Its target antigen remains unknown. Base qualities are not provided; no much larger clone lies one nucleotide away. This entry comes from a study of lymphopenia after photon versus proton radiotherapy (dated by TCRdb to the late 2010s). With respect to the entire study: The study compared the immunological effects of photon versus proton radiation therapy in patients with gastrointestinal tumors who developed high-grade lymphopenia. The study aimed to characterize how the two radiation modalities differ in their impact on the immune system. A cohort of around 21 patients with gastrointestinal tumors who received either photon or proton therapy and subsequently developed lymphopenia was included.

Paper-wide results and their limitations: Relative stability during treatment was observed in proton-treated patients, whereas loss of naive T cells and TCR diversity and gain of effector/memory populations were observed in photon-treated patients. After the lymphocyte count nadir, repertoires from photon-treated patients showed oligoclonal expansion, particularly of CD8+ Temra cells, and this expansion drove the decline in diversity. The survival association was assessed only in patients who died, and better survival with proton therapy was presented by the authors as a possibility rather than a demonstrated result. Across the cohort, a larger post-nadir drop in TCR diversity was inversely correlated with overall survival time among patients who died.

The library came from the immunoSEQ multiplex PCR assay. T cell repertoires were profiled with deep sequencing of rearranged TCR beta loci together with multiparametric flow cytometry. TCRdb retrieved this table from immuneACCESS and kept in-frame rearrangements only. Not all clones are present; in checked studies, unresolved V genes account for under half, and no reason is known for the remainder. This sample has about 70,000 clones in its table, and roughly 90% of those were observed once. The top ten hold 2% to 2.5% of the sample. The source is a woman aged 40-49 years with cholangiocarcinoma. This specimen consisted of peripheral blood, obtained from a patient treated with photon-based radiotherapy.

Read as DNA, the sequence is TGTGCTAGTGGATCTGGACAGCTTAACTATGGCTACACCTTC. The encoded protein is CASGSGQLNYGYTF. The V gene is TRBV12-5 and the J gene is TRBJ1-2, and perhaps TRBD1 as D gene, on 6 matching bases. Spanning cysteine to phenylalanine, the CDR3 consists of 14 amino acids. Only the CDR3 DNA stays, 42 bases, in frame from base 1. The junction shows trimming of 6 bases on V and 1 base on J, plus 12 bases between the germline ends. The germline V gene sets CDR1 to LGHNT and CDR2 to FRNRAP.